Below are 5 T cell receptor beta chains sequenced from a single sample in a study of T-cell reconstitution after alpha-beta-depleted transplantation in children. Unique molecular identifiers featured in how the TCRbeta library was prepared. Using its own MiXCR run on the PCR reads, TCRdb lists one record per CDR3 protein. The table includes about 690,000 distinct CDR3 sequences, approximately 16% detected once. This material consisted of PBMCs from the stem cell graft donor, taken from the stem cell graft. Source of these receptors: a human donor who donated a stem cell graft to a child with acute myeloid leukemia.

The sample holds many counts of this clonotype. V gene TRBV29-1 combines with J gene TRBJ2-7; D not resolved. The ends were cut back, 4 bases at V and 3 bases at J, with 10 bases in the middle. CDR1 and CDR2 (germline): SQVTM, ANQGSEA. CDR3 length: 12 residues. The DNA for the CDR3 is TGCAGCGTTGTGGGGTTGGACTACGAGCAGTACTTC. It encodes CSVVGLDYEQYF.

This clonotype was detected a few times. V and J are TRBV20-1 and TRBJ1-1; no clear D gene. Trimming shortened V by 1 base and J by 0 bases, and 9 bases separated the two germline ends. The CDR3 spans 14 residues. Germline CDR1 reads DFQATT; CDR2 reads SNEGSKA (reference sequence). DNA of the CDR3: TGCAGTGCTAGAGCTCCAACACTGAACACTGAAGCTTTCTTT. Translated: CSARAPTLNTEAFF.

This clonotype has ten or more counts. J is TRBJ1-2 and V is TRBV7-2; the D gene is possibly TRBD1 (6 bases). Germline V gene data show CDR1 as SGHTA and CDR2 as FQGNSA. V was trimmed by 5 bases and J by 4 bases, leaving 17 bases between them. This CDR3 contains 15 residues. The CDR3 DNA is TGTGCCAGCAGCCCAACGGGGGCGACCCGCTATGGCTACACCTTC. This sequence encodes CASSPTGATRYGYTF.

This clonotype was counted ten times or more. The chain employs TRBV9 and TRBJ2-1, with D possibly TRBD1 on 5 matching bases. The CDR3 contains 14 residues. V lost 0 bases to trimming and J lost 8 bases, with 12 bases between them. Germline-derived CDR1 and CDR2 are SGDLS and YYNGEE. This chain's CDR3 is CASSVGGSFDEQFF. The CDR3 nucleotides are TGTGCCAGCAGCGTAGGGGGCAGCTTCGATGAGCAGTTCTTC.

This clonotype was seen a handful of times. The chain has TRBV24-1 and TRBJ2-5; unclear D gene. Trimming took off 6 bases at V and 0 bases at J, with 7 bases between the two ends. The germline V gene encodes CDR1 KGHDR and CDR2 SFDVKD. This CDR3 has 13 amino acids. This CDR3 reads CATSHGNQETQYF. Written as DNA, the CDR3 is TGTGCCACCAGTCATGGGAACCAAGAGACCCAGTACTTC.